The next 12 T cell receptor beta chains were all read from a single sample in a study of Ad26.COV2.S vaccination and SARS-CoV-2 variants. Sequencing was performed with immunoSEQ multiplex PCR; in TCRdb, only in-frame clones are kept and a portion is missing. Here the sample spans roughly 380,000 clones, approximately 88% being singletons. Treatment described: around 19 received Ad26.COV2.S at low or high dose, single or two shots; several received placebo; per-sample allocation not given. Collection of samples fell on day 63 after the first vaccine or placebo injection. Specimen: peripheral blood, collected in a trial of Ad26.COV2.S vaccine versus placebo. These receptors were collected from a person between 18 and 65 years old who received the Ad26.COV2.S COVID-19 vaccine or a placebo.

The chain couples TRBV5-1 to TRBJ1-5, with 7 bases aligning to TRBD1. This CDR3 region has 15 residues. Per germline, CDR1 SGHRS and CDR2 YFSETQ. V lost 4 bases to trimming and J lost 2 bases; unmatched junction nucleotides: 6. CDR3 DNA sequence: TGCGCCAGCAGCCAAGGGGGCGAGGGCAATCAGCCCCAGCATTTT. It specifies CASSQGGEGNQPQHF.

As to this clone: The identical CDR3 is also encoded by other nucleotide sequences in the sample. The chain has TRBV5-1 and TRBJ1-1, with 8 bases identical to TRBD1. V gave up 6 bases and J gave up 1 base; unmatched junction bases: 2. Germline V gene data show CDR1 as SGHRS and CDR2 as YFSETQ. The CDR3 covers 13 residues. The chain's CDR3 is CASTGTGNTEAFF. CDR3 nucleotides: TGCGCCAGCACTGGGACAGGGAACACTGAAGCTTTCTTT.

This rearrangement joins TRBV20-1 to TRBJ2-7; no definite D call. This CDR3 has 11 residues. The germline V and J ends were trimmed by 6 bases and 6 bases, with 12 bases remaining between them. Germline assignment: CDR1 DFQATT and CDR2 SNEGSKA (reference sequence). The CDR3 reads CSAPAQGEQYF. The CDR3 DNA reads as TGCAGTGCCCCAGCACAAGGCGAGCAGTACTTC.

The chain links TRBV7-8 to TRBJ2-7, with 8 bases lining up with TRBD1. J was trimmed by 1 base and V by 9 bases; bases with no gene match: 5. The CDR3 is made up of 13 amino acids. Germline assignment: CDR1 SGHVS and CDR2 FQNEAQ. CDR3 DNA sequence: TGTGCCAGTGGGACAGGAACTTCCTACGAGCAGTACTTC. Its protein product is CASGTGTSYEQYF.

The genes are TRBV2 and TRBJ2-7; TRBD2 agrees at 10 bases. J lost 2 bases, V lost 3 bases, and 4 bases had no gene match. Germline CDR1 reads SNHLY; CDR2 reads FYNNEI. The CDR3 is made up of 15 amino acids. The CDR3 reads CASSDGSGGPYEQYF. Here the CDR3 DNA reads TGTGCCAGCAGTGACGGTAGCGGGGGGCCCTACGAGCAGTACTTC.

This clone has only a few counts. This chain connects TRBV27 to TRBJ1-2, with TRBD1 matching 8 bases. J gave up 5 bases and V 2 bases, and 7 bases lay outside the gene matches. This CDR3 comprises 15 residues. Germline V lookup: CDR1 MNHEY, CDR2 SMNVEV (reference sequence). The CDR3 DNA is TGTGCCAGCAGTTTAGCAGGGGGCAGTGCTTATGGCTACACCTTC. Its protein is CASSLAGGSAYGYTF.

CDR3 protein: CASSFRDTLYNEQFF. In DNA, the CDR3 is TGTGCCAGCAGCTTCAGGGACACCCTGTACAATGAGCAGTTCTTC. This chain joins TRBV5-5 and TRBJ2-1, with a weak D call TRBD1 (6 bases). Trimming left V 2 bases short and J 4 bases short, with 13 bases between. CDR3 length: 15 amino acids. Germline-derived CDR1 and CDR2 are SGHKS and YYEKEE (reference sequence).

This chain links TRBV18 with TRBJ2-7; a weak D match, TRBD2 (6 bases). The germline V and J ends were trimmed by 3 bases and 5 bases, with 17 bases remaining between them. Germline V gene sequence: CDR1 KGHSH, CDR2 LQKENI. The CDR3 contains 15 residues. CDR3 coding DNA: TGTGCCAGCTCACCCCAGGTGGGACTGGGCCACGAGCAGTACTTC. Encoded protein: CASSPQVGLGHEQYF.

The count of this clone is one. The chain recombines TRBV7-8 with TRBJ1-4; 8 nucleotides agree with TRBD1. There are 15 residues in the CDR3. The junction had 4 bases not matched to a gene; V was cut back by 1 base and J by 6 bases. Per germline, CDR1 SGHVS and CDR2 FQNEAQ. The CDR3 DNA sequence: TGTGCCAGCAGCTTAGGCAGGGGGCTTGATGAAAAACTGTTTTTT. Encoded protein: CASSLGRGLDEKLFF.

The chain recombines TRBV5-1 with TRBJ2-1; D is undetermined. Germline V gives CDR1 SGHRS, CDR2 YFSETQ. The length of the CDR3 is 15 residues. Trimming removed 0 bases from V and 8 bases from J, with 15 bases in between. As DNA, the CDR3 is TGCGCCAGCAGCTTGGGGACGAAAGTGAACGATGAGCAGTTCTTC. Protein: CASSLGTKVNDEQFF.

This clone appeared once. The chain recombines TRBV28 with TRBJ1-6, with TRBD1 matching over 10 bases. CDR1 and CDR2 (germline): MDHEN, SYDVKM. The CDR3 runs 14 residues. The trim removed 5 bases at V and 9 bases at J, leaving 4 bases unmatched. CDR3 residues: CASSLTGGSSPLHF. As DNA, the CDR3 is TGTGCCAGCAGTCTGACAGGGGGCTCTTCACCCCTCCACTTT.

This chain uses TRBV9 with TRBJ2-7, with no clear D. Per germline, CDR1 SGDLS and CDR2 YYNGEE. The V end lost 3 bases, the J end lost 5 bases, and 15 bases lay between the germline ends. The CDR3 covers 14 residues. The CDR3 protein is CASSARESVDEQYF. The DNA for the CDR3 is TGTGCCAGCAGCGCCAGAGAATCCGTGGACGAGCAGTACTTC.